The T cell receptor (beta chain) under discussion was sequenced for a study of blood T cell repertoires in COVID-19. Study information: Material from acute and convalescent COVID-19 was sourced from the United States, Italy and Spain.

This clone was seen only once. The protocol was immunoSEQ multiplex PCR, while the TCRdb copy is restricted to in-frame clones and leaves out a portion. The sample has 150,000 to 250,000 clones, 80% to 90% seen once. Donors were grouped by their self-reported clinical history. Cohort 3 recovery required two negative PCRs, clearance, or symptom resolution. From germline, CDR1 is SNHLY and CDR2 FYNNEI. Trimming cost V 4 bases and J 2 bases; bases outside gene matches: 3. This CDR3 has 14 amino acids. This chain uses TRBV2 with TRBJ2-7, with 9 nucleotides matching TRBD2. This TCR was sampled from a man between 40 and 49 years old who had recovered from COVID-19. The sample comprised PBMCs or T cells enriched from blood (not recorded which). CDR3 residues: CASSGIAGAYEQYV. The CDR3 bases are TGTGCCAGCAGTGGTATAGCGGGAGCCTACGAGCAGTACGTC.